This T cell receptor beta chain came from a study of CD8 T cells in ankylosing spondylitis. Study-wide findings and caveats: Within peripheral blood, clones linked to disease were CD8+ and relatively rare. The clones that were linked to disease were reported to be significantly enriched in matched synovial fluid samples from ankylosing spondylitis patients. Blood from ankylosing spondylitis patients appeared to carry a characteristic roughly eight-variant TCR beta motif.

Quantitative 5'-RACE with molecular barcodes generated TCR beta libraries. TCRdb reanalysed the 5' RACE reads using MiXCR and keeps one entry per CDR3 protein. The table has hundreds of thousands of distinct CDR3 sequences, roughly 32% seen once; the top ten hold about 4.2%. The length of the CDR3 is 14 residues. Trimming removed 7 bases at V and 8 bases at J, with 19 bases between. CDR1 is SGHKS, CDR2 YYEKEE, per germline (reference sequence). A remark on this clonotype: Its antigen remains unknown.

Sequenced input: blood, either unsorted or a sorted T cell fraction (not recorded which). The chain has TRBV5-5 and TRBJ2-1; the D gene is possibly TRBD1 (6 bases). This clonotype originated in a male donor with ankylosing spondylitis or in good health (not recorded which). CDR3 loop: CASERQEVFDEQFF. CDR3 nucleotide sequence: TGTGCCAGCGAACGACAGGAGGTCTTCGATGAGCAGTTCTTC.